What follows is one TCR beta chain and its context. This record comes from a study of T cell changes during pregnancy in multiple sclerosis. The germline V gene encodes CDR1 ENHRY and CDR2 SYGVKD. CDR3 size: 15 residues. Trimming cost V 6 bases and J 0 bases, with 12 bases left between them. Libraries were prepared by immunoSEQ multiplex PCR; TCRdb keeps only in-frame clonotypes and omits some of them. The sample includes 45,000 to 60,000 clones, around 94% of them seen just once. This TCR derives from a female donor with multiple sclerosis, enrolled in a pregnancy study. Sequenced here: CD4+ T cells from peripheral blood mononuclear cells, sampled in the third trimester of pregnancy. The chain has TRBV10-3 and TRBJ2-1, with D maybe TRBD2 (6 bases). The CDR3 spells CAIRTSNGSYNEQFF. The CDR3 region has the DNA TGTGCCATCAGGACTAGTAACGGCTCCTACAATGAGCAGTTCTTC.